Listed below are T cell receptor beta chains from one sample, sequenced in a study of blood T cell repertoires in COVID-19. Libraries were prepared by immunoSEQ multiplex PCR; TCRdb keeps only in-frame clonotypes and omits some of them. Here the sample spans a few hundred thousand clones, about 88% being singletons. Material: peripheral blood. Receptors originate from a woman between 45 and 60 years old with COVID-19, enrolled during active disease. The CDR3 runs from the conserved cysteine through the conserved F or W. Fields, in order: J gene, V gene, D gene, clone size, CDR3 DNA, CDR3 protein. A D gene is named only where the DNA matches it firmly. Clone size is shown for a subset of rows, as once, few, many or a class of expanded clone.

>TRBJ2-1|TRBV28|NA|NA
TGTGCCAGCTTTAGCCGCCGGGAGAAGCAGTTCTTC
CASFSRREKQFF
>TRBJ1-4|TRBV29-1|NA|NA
TGCAGCGTTGCTCTATCTAATGAAAAACTGTTTTTT
CSVALSNEKLFF
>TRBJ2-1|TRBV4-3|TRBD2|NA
TGCGCCAGCAGCCGAGCGACTAGCGGGGATCTATACAATGAGCAGTTCTTC
CASSRATSGDLYNEQFF
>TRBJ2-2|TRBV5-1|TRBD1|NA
TGCGCCAGCAAGTTGAGGGAGACAGGGGGTACGAACACCGGGGAGCTGTTTTTT
CASKLRETGGTNTGELFF
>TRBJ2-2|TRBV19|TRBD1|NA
TGTGCCAGTAGTATCGGGACAGGGGTTGGTTTTACCGGGGAGCTGTTTTTT
CASSIGTGVGFTGELFF
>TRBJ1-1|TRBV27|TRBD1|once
TGTGCCAGCAGTTTATGGGGGACAGGGGCTGCGGGGAACACTGAAGCTTTCTTT
CASSLWGTGAAGNTEAFF
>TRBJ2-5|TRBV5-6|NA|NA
TGTGCCAGCAGCTTGGTGAGACAGGAGACCCAGTACTTC
CASSLVRQETQYF
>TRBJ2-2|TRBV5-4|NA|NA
TGTGCCAGCAGCGAAAACACTTACAGGGCGAACACCGGGGAGCTGTTTTTT
CASSENTYRANTGELFF
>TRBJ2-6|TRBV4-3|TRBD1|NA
TGCGCCAGCAGCCAGACGACTGGACAGGGGGCCGGAGGGGCCAACGTCCTGACTTTC
CASSQTTGQGAGGANVLTF
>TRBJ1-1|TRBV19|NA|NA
TGTGCCAGTAAGGCAGGGCTAGGAACTGAAGCTTTCTTT
CASKAGLGTEAFF
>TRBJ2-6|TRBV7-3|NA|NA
TGTGCCAGCAGCACCGGTCCCAACTCTGGGGCCAACGTCCTGACTTTC
CASSTGPNSGANVLTF
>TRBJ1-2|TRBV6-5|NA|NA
TGTGCCAGCACTCAGAACTATGGCTACACCTTC
CASTQNYGYTF
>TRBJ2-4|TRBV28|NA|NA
TGTGCCAGCAGTTCACAGTCAGGCCGGGGCATTCAGTACTTC
CASSSQSGRGIQYF
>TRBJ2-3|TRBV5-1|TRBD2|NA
TGCGCCAGCAGCCCCCGACTAGCGGGCCCATCCTCTAGCACAGATACGCAGTATTTT
CASSPRLAGPSSSTDTQYF
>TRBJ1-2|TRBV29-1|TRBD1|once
TGCAGCTCCGAGCAGGGGGGCTATGGCTACACCTTC
CSSEQGGYGYTF
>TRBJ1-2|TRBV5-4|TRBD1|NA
TGTGCCAGCGGGGGACAGGGGTTAGACTATGGCTACACCTTC
CASGGQGLDYGYTF
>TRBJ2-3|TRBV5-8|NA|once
TGTGCCAGCAGCTTGGGGGCGGGGACAGATACGCAGTATTTT
CASSLGAGTDTQYF
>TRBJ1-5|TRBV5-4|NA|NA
TGTGCCAGCAGCTTGGAGGGGAGCAATCAGCCCCAGCATTTT
CASSLEGSNQPQHF
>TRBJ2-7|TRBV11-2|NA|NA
TGTGCCAGCAGCTTAGATAGAGGGGGCTACGAGCAGTACTTC
CASSLDRGGYEQYF
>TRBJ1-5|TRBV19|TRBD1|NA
TGTGCCAGTAGGAGGGGGCGGAATCAGCCCCAGCATTTT
CASRRGRNQPQHF
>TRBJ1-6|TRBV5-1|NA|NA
TGCGCCAGCAGCTTGGCGGGGGAGTTCGTTTCACCCCTCCACTTT
CASSLAGEFVSPLHF
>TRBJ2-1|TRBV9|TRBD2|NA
TGTGCCAGCAGCGTAGACCCTAGCGGCTACAATGAGCAGTTCTTC
CASSVDPSGYNEQFF
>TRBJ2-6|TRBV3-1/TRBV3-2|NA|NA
TGTGCCAGCAGCCAAGATTGGGGAGCTGGGGCCAACGTCCTGACTTTC
CASSQDWGAGANVLTF
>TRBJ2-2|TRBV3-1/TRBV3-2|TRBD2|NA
TGTGCCAGCTGCCCACTAGCGGCTACCGGGGAGCTGTTTTTT
CASCPLAATGELFF
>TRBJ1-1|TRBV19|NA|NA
TGTGCCAGTAGTATAGATACAGGCCTTTACACTGAAGCTTTCTTT
CASSIDTGLYTEAFF
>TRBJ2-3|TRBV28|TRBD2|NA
TGTGCCAGCAGCCCGGGACTAGCGGGGGGGCTGGCCACAGATACGCAGTATTTT
CASSPGLAGGLATDTQYF
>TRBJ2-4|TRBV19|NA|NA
TGTGCCAGTAGTACGGGTCTTGGAAACATTCAGTACTTC
CASSTGLGNIQYF
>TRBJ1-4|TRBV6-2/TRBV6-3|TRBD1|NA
TGTGCCAGCAGTTACGACAGGGGGAAGGGAAAACTGTTTTTT
CASSYDRGKGKLFF
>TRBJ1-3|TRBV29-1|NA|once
TGCAGCGTTGGGGGGGGCTCTGGAAACACCATATATTTT
CSVGGGSGNTIYF
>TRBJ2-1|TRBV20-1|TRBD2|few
TGCAGTACTAGCGGGGTCCTGAAGTTCTTC
CSTSGVLKFF
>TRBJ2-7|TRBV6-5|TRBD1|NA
TGTGCCAGCAAGACAGGGATCAACTACGAGCAGTACTTC
CASKTGINYEQYF
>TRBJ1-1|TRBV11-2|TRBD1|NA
TGTGCCAGCAGCTTAATGGGACAGGGGACTGAAGCTTTCTTT
CASSLMGQGTEAFF
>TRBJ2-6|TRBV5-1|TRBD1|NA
TGCGCCAGCAGCGCGGGACAGGGTAGGGCCTGGGGGGCCAACGTCCTGACTTTC
CASSAGQGRAWGANVLTF
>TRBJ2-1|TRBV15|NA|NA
TGTGCCACCAGCAGAGATCCTTTAGCTACCAACAATGAGCAGTTCTTC
CATSRDPLATNNEQFF
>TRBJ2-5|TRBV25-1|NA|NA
TGTGCCAGCAGTGCCCGGAGAGGTCAAGAGACCCAGTACTTC
CASSARRGQETQYF
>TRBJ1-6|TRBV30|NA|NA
TGTGCCTGGAGTCCCTCCTTATCCGGGGGAATAGGGACCCTCCACTTT
CAWSPSLSGGIGTLHF
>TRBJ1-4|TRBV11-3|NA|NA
TGTGCCAGCAGCCCCCTGCGGGGTGGCGAAAAACTGTTTTTT
CASSPLRGGEKLFF
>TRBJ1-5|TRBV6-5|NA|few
TGTGCCAGCAAAAGGGGTGGTCAGCCCCAGCATTTT
CASKRGGQPQHF
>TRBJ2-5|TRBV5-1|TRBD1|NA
TGCGCCAGCACCAATCCCGGGACAGGGCTGGGGGAGACCCAGTACTTC
CASTNPGTGLGETQYF
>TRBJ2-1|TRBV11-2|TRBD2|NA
TGTGCCAGCAGCTTAGGCGGGAGGCGGTACAATGAGCAGTTCTTC
CASSLGGRRYNEQFF
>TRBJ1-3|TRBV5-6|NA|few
TGTGCCAGCAGCTCCCCCCGGGGTGGAAACACCATATATTTT
CASSSPRGGNTIYF
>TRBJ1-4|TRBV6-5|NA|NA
TGTGCCAGCAAATTGACATCCTCTGAAAAACTGTTTTTT
CASKLTSSEKLFF
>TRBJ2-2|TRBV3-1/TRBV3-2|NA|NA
TGTGCCAGCAGCCAAGATATGTTCGGGGAGCTGTTTTTT
CASSQDMFGELFF
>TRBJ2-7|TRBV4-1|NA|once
TGCGCCAGCAGCCAAGTTGCAGGGGAATACGAGCAGTACTTC
CASSQVAGEYEQYF
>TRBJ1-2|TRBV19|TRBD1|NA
TGTGCCAGTAGTAATCCGGACAGGGGGAACTATGGCTACACCTTC
CASSNPDRGNYGYTF
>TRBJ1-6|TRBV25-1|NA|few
TGTGCCAGCAGGGCAGGGGATTCACCCCTCCACTTT
CASRAGDSPLHF
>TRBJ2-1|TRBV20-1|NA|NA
TGCAGTGCTAGTTTCTCCAGCTCCTACAATGAGCAGTTCTTC
CSASFSSSYNEQFF
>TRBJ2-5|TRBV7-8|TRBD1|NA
TGTGCCAGCAGCTTAGCCCGGACAGGGGGGAAGACCCAGTACTTC
CASSLARTGGKTQYF
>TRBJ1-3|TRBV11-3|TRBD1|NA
TGTGCCAGCAGCCTAAGGACAGGGCTCAATCTGGGAAACACCATATATTTT
CASSLRTGLNLGNTIYF
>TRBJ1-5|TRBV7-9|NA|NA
TGTGCCAGCAGCTCTCCAGGGGCGATTAATCAGCCCCAGCATTTT
CASSSPGAINQPQHF
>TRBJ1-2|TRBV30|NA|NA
TGTGCCTGGAGTGCCCGTGGGGGGTTAGGGTATGGCTACACCTTC
CAWSARGGLGYGYTF
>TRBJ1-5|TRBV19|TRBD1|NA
TGTGCCAGTAGAACAGGGGGCAATCAGCCCCAGCATTTT
CASRTGGNQPQHF
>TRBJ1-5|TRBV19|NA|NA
TGTGCCAGTAGTCCCTCCTTAAACAAAAATCAGCCCCAGCATTTT
CASSPSLNKNQPQHF
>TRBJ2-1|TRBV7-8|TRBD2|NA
TGTGCCAGCAGCTTATTAAACGGGGGGGCAAGCAATGAGCAGTTCTTC
CASSLLNGGASNEQFF
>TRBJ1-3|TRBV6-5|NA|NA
TGTGCCACAAAGACAAGCTCTGGAAACACCATATATTTT
CATKTSSGNTIYF
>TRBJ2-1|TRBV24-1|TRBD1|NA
TGTGCCACCAGTGAGGACAGGGGGCTTAATGAGCAGTTCTTC
CATSEDRGLNEQFF
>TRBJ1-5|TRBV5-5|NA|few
TGTGCCAGCAGCTTGATTCAGGGGTTGCGACAGCCCCAGCATTTT
CASSLIQGLRQPQHF